Below are 18 T cell receptor beta chains sequenced from a single sample in a study of a mutant IDH1 vaccine in newly diagnosed glioma. Noted time point: week 23, last vaccination. Each vaccine dose was 300 ug of mutant IDH1 20-mer peptide, with topical imiquimod. Their antigens are not known. TCRdb's copy holds only in-frame clones and misses some; the assay was immunoSEQ multiplex PCR. The data contain approximately 60,000 clones, 80% to 90% of them singletons. The sample in question was PBMCs, obtained from a glioma patient whose treatment included an IDH1 peptide vaccine. The source of these receptors is a young man with glioma.

The gene calls are TRBV6-6 and TRBJ2-7; D might be TRBD1 (6 bases). Germline V gene sequence: CDR1 MNHNY, CDR2 SVGAGI (reference sequence). The CDR3 extends over 14 amino acids. The V gene lost 10 bases and the J gene lost 3 bases, with 19 bases spanning the gap. CDR3 region: CATMATGSIYEQYF. The CDR3 DNA is TGTGCCACCATGGCGACAGGTAGTATCTACGAGCAGTACTTC.

The chain is built from TRBV5-1 and TRBJ2-5; 12 bases fit TRBD2. From germline, CDR1 is SGHRS and CDR2 YFSETQ. The CDR3 is made up of 16 amino acids. V lost 1 base, J lost 6 bases, and 7 bases stayed unmatched. CDR3 sequence (DNA): TGCGCCAGCAGCTTGTCTAGCGGGGGGGCCGAGAAGACCCAGTACTTC. Translated, it gives CASSLSSGGAEKTQYF.

V usage is TRBV6-1 and J usage is TRBJ2-5; the match to TRBD1 covers 9 bases. The closer fit of TRBJ2-7 to the DNA end suggests the J call may be wrong. Germline CDR1 MNHNS, CDR2 SASEGT. The CDR3 sequence is 15 residues long. The CDR3 nucleotides are TGTGCCAGCAGTATGACAGGGGGACTCCTATACGAGCAGTACTTC. Residues: CASSMTGGLLYEQYF.

The rearrangement uses TRBV30 and TRBJ2-5, with TRBD2 matching over 12 bases. Germline trimming cut 0 bases from V and 1 base from J; bases unmatched to any gene: 6. This CDR3 is built from 17 residues. Germline V CDR1 and CDR2: GTSNPN, SVGIG (reference sequence). Here the CDR3 reads CAWSVTRTSGAQETQYF. CDR3 DNA: TGTGCCTGGAGTGTAACGAGGACTAGCGGGGCCCAAGAGACCCAGTACTTC.

CDR3 sequence reads: CASSFDGPNYGYTF. Here the CDR3 DNA reads TGTGCCAGCAGCTTCGACGGACCTAACTATGGCTACACCTTC. The J gene is TRBJ1-2, the V gene TRBV5-5; D unresolved. This CDR3 comprises 14 residues. Between the trimmed V and J ends, which lost 2 bases and 0 bases, there was a span of 8 bases. Germline CDR1 and CDR2: SGHKS and YYEKEE (reference sequence).

The chain has TRBV15 and TRBJ2-7; no clear D gene. V lost 0 bases to trimming and J lost 0 bases, with 12 bases between them. The CDR3 covers 16 residues. Per germline, CDR1 LNHNV and CDR2 YYDKDF (reference sequence). The DNA of the CDR3 is TGTGCCACCAGCAGAGAGGCAGGCCAGTCCTCCTACGAGCAGTACTTC. Translation gives CATSREAGQSSYEQYF.

The chain joins TRBV4-1 to TRBJ1-6; D unresolved. The germline CDR1 and CDR2 sequences are MGHRA and YSYEKL. The CDR3 spans 16 residues. With 4 bases removed from V and 7 bases from J, the gap between germline ends came to 17 bases. CDR3 nucleotide sequence: TGCGCCAGCAGCCGCCCCGGCAGGACGGGGAATTCACCCCTCCACTTT. It yields the protein CASSRPGRTGNSPLHF.

The sample holds one count of this clone. V and J are TRBV4-1 and TRBJ2-7; D gene unclear. V dropped 1 base and J dropped 0 bases, with 10 bases sitting between them. Per the germline V gene, CDR1 is MGHRA and CDR2 is YSYEKL. The CDR3 spans 15 residues. This chain's CDR3 is CASSQGQAVSYEQYF. The CDR3 DNA follows: TGCGCCAGCAGCCAAGGCCAGGCTGTCTCCTACGAGCAGTACTTC.

A single count supports this clone. This sequence joins TRBV5-1 and TRBJ1-1; D ambiguous. CDR1 SGHRS and CDR2 YFSETQ come from the germline V gene. The CDR3 runs 13 residues. V shed 2 bases and J shed 5 bases, with 10 bases lying between them. This CDR3 is CASSFQVSTEAFF. CDR3 DNA sequence: TGCGCCAGCAGCTTCCAGGTTTCGACTGAAGCTTTCTTT.

This chain joins TRBV6-5 and TRBJ2-7; 9 bases are shared with TRBD1. CDR3 length: 15 amino acids. The junction had 4 bases not matched to a gene; V was cut back by 3 bases and J by 1 base. CDR1 is MNHEY and CDR2 is SVGAGI in the germline V gene. Here the CDR3 reads CASSYGTGISYEQYF. CDR3 nucleotide sequence: TGTGCCAGCAGTTATGGGACAGGGATTTCCTACGAGCAGTACTTC.

J is TRBJ1-4 and V is TRBV5-4; D is perhaps TRBD1 (5 bases). In germline, CDR1 is SGHNT, CDR2 YYREEE (reference sequence). The CDR3 has 15 amino acids. The V end lost 4 bases, the J end lost 8 bases, and 18 bases lay between the germline ends. CDR3 bases: TGTGCCAGCAGCAGGGCGGGTCAGGGTGACGAAAAACTGTTTTTT. Its protein product is CASSRAGQGDEKLFF.

The chain is built from TRBV27 and TRBJ2-7; D unresolved. Deletions cut 1 base from V and 0 bases from J, with 7 bases between. The CDR3 is 14 amino acids. Germline CDR1 is MNHEY and CDR2 is SMNVEV (reference sequence). CDR3 nucleotides: TGTGCCAGCAGTTTATGGGCGGACTCCTACGAGCAGTACTTC. Amino acid sequence: CASSLWADSYEQYF.

Of note for this clone: The sample carries other DNA sequences with the same CDR3. The CDR3 nucleotides read TGTGCCAGCAGTTCCGGCACTCCCTACGAGCAGTACTTC. Translated, it gives CASSSGTPYEQYF. The chain has TRBV6-5 and TRBJ2-7; no firm D call. The germline V gene has CDR1 MNHEY and CDR2 SVGAGI. The CDR3 covers 13 residues. The V and J ends lost 4 bases and 2 bases respectively, with 9 bases between them.

The gene calls are TRBV14 and TRBJ2-2; TRBD2 might be the D (5 bases). Germline lookup yields CDR1 SGHDN and CDR2 FVKESK. CDR3 size: 14 residues. V lost 1 base, J lost 4 bases, and 7 bases lay in between. CDR3 loop: CASSQGGPTGELFF. The CDR3 nucleotides are TGTGCCAGCAGCCAAGGAGGGCCCACCGGGGAGCTGTTTTTT. Filled out from reference TRBV14 and TRBJ2-2, the complete variable domain reads EAGVTQFPSHSVIEKGQTVTLRCDPISGHDNLYWYRRVMGKEIKFLLHFVKESKQDESGMPNNRFLAERTGGTYSTLKVQPAELEDSGVYFCASSQGGPTGELFFGEGSRLTVL.

This clone was counted ten times or more. Sequence at one end of the junction differs from germline and may be a read error. The V and J genes are TRBV25-1 and TRBJ1-4, with D maybe TRBD1 (6 bases). The germline gives CDR1 MGHDK, CDR2 SYGVNS. This CDR3 has 14 residues. The CDR3 loop reads CASRPQGTKEKLFF. The CDR3 DNA reads TGTGCCAGCAGGCCTCAGGGGACTAAAGAAAAACTGTTTTTT. The full variable domain, in which reference TRBV25-1 and TRBJ1-4 provide the parts outside the CDR3, is EADIYQTPRYLVIGTGKKITLECSQTMGHDKMYWYQQDPGMELHLIHYSYGVNSTEKGDLSSESTVSRIRTEHFPLTLESARPSHTSQYLCASRPQGTKEKLFFGSGTQLSVL.

The chain couples TRBV5-4 to TRBJ1-5, with D hard to call. The CDR3 loop spans 13 amino acids. V was pared by 5 bases and J by 4 bases, with 10 bases between. Germline V gene data show CDR1 as SGHNT and CDR2 as YYREEE (reference sequence). CDR3 sequence (DNA): TGTGCCAGCAGTCCAGGTGGTAATCAGCCCCAGCATTTT. It is translated as CASSPGGNQPQHF.

The chain combines TRBV10-3 with TRBJ2-5, with D perhaps assigned TRBD1 or TRBD2 (6 bases each). V was clipped by 9 bases and J by 1 base, with 15 bases between them. CDR3 size: 14 residues. Per the germline V gene, CDR1 is ENHRY and CDR2 is SYGVKD. This CDR3 is CAISTGATQETQYF. For the CDR3, the DNA is TGTGCCATTTCGACGGGGGCCACCCAAGAGACCCAGTACTTC.

This chain joins TRBV4-2 and TRBJ2-3; no reliable D call. CDR3 length equals 12 residues. Trimming shortened V by 4 bases and J by 5 bases, and 7 bases separated the two germline ends. CDR1 and CDR2 from the germline V gene are LGHNA and YNFKEQ. For the CDR3, the DNA is TGTGCCAGCAGCCCGCGCGGAGATACGCAGTATTTT. Translating it yields CASSPRGDTQYF.